This paragraph covers one T cell receptor (beta chain) sequence. Its antigen remains unidentified. The data derive from a study of CD8+ T cells in alopecia areata. Points from the study as a whole: While patients received tofacitinib, many expanded lesional clones remained present in scalp and blood. Across lesional scalp, and particularly alopecia totalis/universalis, clonality surpassed that of normal scalp. Both scalp clonality and the expanded CD8+ clones among the top 100 showed a significant decrease with tofacitinib.

From germline, CDR1 is MNHNS and CDR2 SASEGT. The CDR3 has 12 residues. The V end was cut by 3 bases, the J end by 1 base, with 4 bases between. Sample treatment: oral pan-JAK inhibitor, 5-10 mg twice daily. RNA extraction was followed by reverse transcription into cDNA, which acted as the sequencing template. Generated by immunoSEQ multiplex PCR, the TCRdb table keeps only in-frame clones and is missing some. The sample carries roughly 120,000 clones, 45% to 65% recorded once. This specimen consisted of CD4+ T cells sorted from blood, obtained at week 24, from a patient treated with tofacitinib. The gene calls are TRBV6-1 and TRBJ2-7; unclear D gene. This sequence was found in a human donor with alopecia areata. This CDR3 is CASSEGSYEQYF. The CDR3 DNA reads as TGTGCCAGCAGTGAGGGGTCCTACGAGCAGTACTTC.